One and the same sample provided the 29 T cell receptor beta chains below, sequenced in a study of shared clonotypes between healthy human individuals. Naive CD8 isolation took CD45RO-negative cells positively selected for CCR7 and excluded terminally differentiated effector memory CD45RA+ cells. The protocol was immunoSEQ multiplex PCR, while the TCRdb copy is restricted to in-frame clones and leaves out a portion. Of around 650,000 clones in the sample, roughly 96% were seen once. The sequenced material came from naive CD8+ T cells sorted from blood. These TCRs come from a woman younger than 45 in good health.

The V call is TRBV28, the J call TRBJ2-5; D not resolved. The V gene lost 2 bases and the J gene lost 5 bases, with 9 bases spanning the gap. Per the germline V gene, CDR1 is MDHEN and CDR2 is SYDVKM. The CDR3 contains 13 residues. CDR3 bases: TGTGCCAGCAGTTTAGTGGTCCGGGAGACCCAGTACTTC. Translation gives CASSLVVRETQYF.

This clone has just one count. The chain has TRBV28 and TRBJ2-1, with 13 bases lining up with TRBD2. Germline assignment: CDR1 MDHEN and CDR2 SYDVKM. V lost 6 bases to trimming and J lost 6 bases; unmatched junction nucleotides: 8. This CDR3 spans 16 amino acids. The CDR3 DNA sequence: TGTGCCAGCAGCCTAGGTTGGACTAGCGGGAGCAATGAGCAGTTCTTC. Amino acid sequence: CASSLGWTSGSNEQFF.

The chain is built from TRBV7-9 and TRBJ2-7; TRBD1 aligns across 8 bases. This CDR3 has 15 residues. Trimming removed 5 bases from V and 0 bases from J; junction bases left unmatched: 6. Germline CDR1 is SEHNR and CDR2 is FQNEAQ (reference sequence). This CDR3 is CASSRAGGSSYEQYF. The CDR3 nucleotides read TGTGCCAGCAGCCGCGCAGGGGGCAGCTCCTACGAGCAGTACTTC.

The genes are TRBV21-1 and TRBJ2-3; TRBD2 is the table's D call, not checked against the DNA. TRBV21-1 is given as a pseudogene. The CDR3 is 15 amino acids. The CDR3 region has the DNA TGTGCCAGCAGCCTCGGACTAGCGGACACAGATACGCAGTATTTT. This sequence encodes CASSLGLADTDTQYF.

The V call is TRBV16, the J call TRBJ1-5; tentative D call: TRBD1 (6 bases). CDR1 is KGHSY and CDR2 is FQNENV in the germline V gene. CDR3 size: 14 residues. V gave up 3 bases and J gave up 2 bases, with 8 bases separating them. The CDR3 coding sequence is TGTGCCAGCAGCCACTACAGGGGCAATCAGCCCCAGCATTTT. Its translation is CASSHYRGNQPQHF.

The V call is TRBV7-3, the J call TRBJ2-2; 8 bases fit TRBD1. V trimming: 8 bases; J trimming: 6 bases; junction bases outside the gene matches: 11. The CDR3 length is 15 residues. Germline-derived CDR1 and CDR2 are SGHTA and FQGTGA. CDR3 amino acids: CASGPQGAFSGELFF. CDR3 bases: TGTGCCAGCGGACCTCAGGGGGCATTTTCCGGGGAGCTGTTTTTT.

This chain uses TRBV15 with TRBJ1-2; TRBD1 matches at 9 bases. This CDR3 has 16 residues. Germline V CDR1 and CDR2: LNHNV, YYDKDF (reference sequence). J gave up 7 bases and V 0 bases, and 9 bases lay outside the gene matches. The CDR3: CATSRDWSGQGFGYTF. The CDR3 nucleotides read TGTGCCACCAGCAGAGATTGGTCGGGACAGGGTTTTGGCTACACCTTC.

The chain combines TRBV5-6 with TRBJ1-6; D unclear. V lost 4 bases to trimming and J lost 0 bases, with 11 bases between them. The germline CDR1 and CDR2 sequences are SGHDT and YYEEEE. The CDR3 runs 16 residues. CDR3 sequence: CASSQVGSSYNSPLHF. CDR3 nucleotide sequence: TGTGCCAGCAGCCAAGTAGGGAGCTCCTATAATTCACCCCTCCACTTT.

V is TRBV14 and J is TRBJ2-7; 7 nucleotides agree with TRBD2. The CDR3 is 15 residues long. The germline CDR1 and CDR2 sequences are SGHDN and FVKESK. The V segment lost 4 bases and the J segment 0 bases; nucleotides outside the gene matches: 6. CDR3 DNA sequence: TGTGCCAGCAGCCCTGGGGGAGGGAGCTCCTACGAGCAGTACTTC. It encodes CASSPGGGSSYEQYF.

Only one count was recorded for this clone. This sequence joins TRBV2 and TRBJ1-5; D may be TRBD1 (6 bases). Trimming pared 6 bases from V and 3 bases from J, leaving 12 bases between. Germline V lookup: CDR1 SNHLY, CDR2 FYNNEI. This CDR3 has 14 amino acids. CDR3 in DNA: TGTGCCAGCAGGACGTGGACAGACAATCAGCCCCAGCATTTT. Translating it yields CASRTWTDNQPQHF.

The chain carries TRBV28 and TRBJ2-1; D is ambiguous. Looked up from germline, CDR1 is MDHEN and CDR2 is SYDVKM. CDR3 length: 15 amino acids. V was clipped by 3 bases and J by 0 bases, with 9 bases between them. CDR3 bases: TGTGCCAGCAGTTTGTGGGCAGTCTCCTACAATGAGCAGTTCTTC. Translation gives CASSLWAVSYNEQFF.

The chain employs TRBV5-4 and TRBJ2-2; a possible D gene is TRBD2 (6 bases). CDR1 is SGHNT, CDR2 YYREEE, per germline (reference sequence). This CDR3 region has 14 residues. Trimming shortened V by 4 bases and J by 3 bases, and 10 bases separated the two germline ends. The CDR3: CASSPTGDTGELFF. DNA of the CDR3: TGTGCCAGCAGCCCAACGGGAGACACCGGGGAGCTGTTTTTT.

The chain carries TRBV5-4 and TRBJ2-1, with D hard to call. The germline V and J ends were trimmed by 2 bases and 7 bases, with 7 bases remaining between them. CDR1 and CDR2 from the germline V gene are SGHNT and YYREEE (reference sequence). This CDR3 has 12 amino acids. CDR3 bases: TGTGCCAGCAGCTTCGTCTTAAATGAGCAGTTCTTC. Translation gives CASSFVLNEQFF.

CDR3 amino acids: CASSLLRGYSNQPQHF. The DNA of the CDR3 is TGTGCCAGCAGTTTATTGCGGGGATATAGCAATCAGCCCCAGCATTTT. The chain joins TRBV28 to TRBJ1-5; D gene uncertain. The V and J ends lost 1 base and 0 bases respectively, with 10 bases between them. Per the germline V gene, CDR1 is MDHEN and CDR2 is SYDVKM. The CDR3 length is 16 residues.

On this clone: Relative to the germline gene, one junction end is altered; a read error may explain this. This chain uses TRBV2 with TRBJ1-4; 9 nucleotides match TRBD1. Germline assignment: CDR1 SNHLY and CDR2 FYNNEI. This CDR3 region has 15 residues. The CDR3 here is CASSEGGDRVEKLFF. The CDR3 nucleotides are TGTGCCAGCAGCGAAGGGGGGGACAGGGTCGAAAAACTGTTTTTT.

This chain links TRBV7-9 with TRBJ2-7; D is undetermined. V lost 3 bases to trimming and J lost 6 bases, with 9 bases between them. Looked up from germline, CDR1 is SEHNR and CDR2 is FQNEAQ (reference sequence). The CDR3 covers 12 residues. CDR3 nucleotides: TGTGCCAGCAGCTTCTCCTCCCGCGAGCAGTACTTC. Translation: CASSFSSREQYF.

The chain employs TRBV7-9 and TRBJ1-1; D not certain. Trimming pared 0 bases from V and 4 bases from J, leaving 9 bases between. Germline V gene lookup returns CDR1 SEHNR and CDR2 FQNEAQ (reference sequence). CDR3 size: 14 residues. In DNA, the CDR3 is TGTGCCAGCAGCTTAGCCCACGGGCCCACTGAAGCTTTCTTT. Encoded protein: CASSLAHGPTEAFF.

The chain has TRBV15 and TRBJ2-7; D is tentatively TRBD1 or TRBD2 (7 bases each). The CDR3 covers 17 residues. The V and J ends lost 1 base and 1 base respectively, with 17 bases between them. Germline CDR1 LNHNV, CDR2 YYDKDF (reference sequence). This CDR3 is CATSRGSHRGGSYEQYF. Written as DNA, the CDR3 is TGTGCCACCAGCAGAGGATCCCACAGGGGAGGGTCCTACGAGCAGTACTTC.

V is TRBV9 and J is TRBJ1-1; D may be TRBD1 (6 bases). CDR1 is SGDLS, CDR2 YYNGEE, per germline. V was shortened by 4 bases and J by 0 bases, with 16 bases between the two germline ends. The CDR3 has 16 residues. The CDR3 loop is CASSSRPGELNTEAFF. CDR3 DNA: TGTGCCAGCAGCTCACGCCCAGGGGAGTTGAACACTGAAGCTTTCTTT.

The chain couples TRBV28 to TRBJ2-1, with 8 bases identical to TRBD2. Germline trimming cut 6 bases from V and 0 bases from J; bases unmatched to any gene: 7. The CDR3 sequence is 16 residues long. Germline lookup yields CDR1 MDHEN and CDR2 SYDVKM. The chain's CDR3 is CASRTLAESSYNEQFF. CDR3 bases: TGTGCCAGCAGAACACTAGCGGAGAGCTCCTACAATGAGCAGTTCTTC.

The chain recombines TRBV5-1 with TRBJ2-7; TRBD2 matches at 10 bases. The CDR3 spans 15 residues. Per the germline V gene, CDR1 is SGHRS and CDR2 is YFSETQ. V shed 4 bases and J 3 bases; nucleotides not matched to a gene: 7. DNA of the CDR3: TGCGCCAGCAGCGATTGGACTAGCGGACTCTACGAGCAGTACTTC. As protein: CASSDWTSGLYEQYF. The full variable domain, completed using reference TRBV5-1 and TRBJ2-7, is KAGVTQTPRYLIKTRGQQVTLSCSPISGHRSVSWYQQTPGQGLQFLFEYFSETQRNKGNFPGRFSGRQFSNSRSEMNVSTLELGDSALYLCASSDWTSGLYEQYFGPGTRLTVT.

DNA for the CDR3: TGTGCCAGCAGCATTAACAGAGATACGCAGTATTTT. This codes for CASSINRDTQYF. The V gene is TRBV5-6, the J gene TRBJ2-3; D remains ambiguous. Deletions cut 4 bases from V and 5 bases from J, with 8 bases between. The CDR3 is 12 amino acids. CDR1 is SGHDT, CDR2 YYEEEE, per germline.

V and J are TRBV11-2 and TRBJ2-2; 8 bases line up with TRBD2. The germline gives CDR1 SGHAT, CDR2 FQNNGV. The CDR3 is made up of 18 amino acids. Trimming removed 0 bases from V and 1 base from J; junction bases left unmatched: 7. CDR3 region: CASSLDQASGLNTGELFF. CDR3 DNA: TGTGCCAGCAGCTTAGATCAGGCTAGCGGGCTGAACACCGGGGAGCTGTTTTTT.

This chain links TRBV28 with TRBJ1-5; 10 bases match TRBD1. V lost 7 bases, J lost 7 bases, and 13 bases stayed unmatched. Germline CDR1 MDHEN, CDR2 SYDVKM. This CDR3 has 16 residues. The chain's CDR3 is CASTRPGTGDIQPQHF. CDR3 coding DNA: TGTGCCAGCACCCGACCAGGGACAGGGGACATCCAGCCCCAGCATTTT.

The V and J genes are TRBV7-8 and TRBJ1-5; 9 nucleotides match TRBD1. There are 14 residues in the CDR3. The V and J ends lost 5 bases and 7 bases, in that order; junction bases with no gene match: 6. Per germline, CDR1 SGHVS and CDR2 FQNEAQ. The chain's CDR3 is CASSHGTGYQPQHF. The CDR3 nucleotides read TGTGCCAGCAGCCACGGGACAGGGTACCAGCCCCAGCATTTT. Full variable domain (rest looked up from reference TRBV7-8 and TRBJ1-5): GAGVSQSPRYKVAKRGQDVALRCDPISGHVSLFWYQQALGQGPEFLTYFQNEAQLDKSGLPSDRFFAERPEGSVSTLKIQRTQQEDSAVYLCASSHGTGYQPQHFGDGTRLSIL.

V is TRBV5-4 and J is TRBJ2-2, with 7 nucleotides matching TRBD1. The CDR3 covers 15 residues. V shed 3 bases, J shed 8 bases, and the junction held 10 bases outside the gene matches. Germline CDR1 is SGHNT and CDR2 is YYREEE (reference sequence). The DNA of the CDR3 is TGTGCCAGCAGCTCCCGACAGGGAAATATAGGGGAGCTGTTTTTT. Protein sequence: CASSSRQGNIGELFF.

In DNA form, the CDR3 reads TGTGCCAGCAGCAAAACCTCGTCGGGTTACGAGCAGTACTTC. Translating gives CASSKTSSGYEQYF. This chain links TRBV21-1 with TRBJ2-7; the listed D gene, TRBD2, was not tested against the DNA. TRBV21-1 is a pseudogene locus. The CDR3 covers 14 residues.

This clone was detected a few times. J is TRBJ2-2 and V is TRBV28; no firm D call. The V and J ends lost 8 bases and 1 base respectively, with 8 bases between them. Per the germline V gene, CDR1 is MDHEN and CDR2 is SYDVKM. The CDR3 runs to 13 residues. The DNA for the CDR3 is TGTGCCAGCGAATATAAGAACACCGGGGAGCTGTTTTTT. It encodes CASEYKNTGELFF.

The chain links TRBV27 to TRBJ2-2, with D maybe TRBD2 (5 bases). Germline lookup yields CDR1 MNHEY and CDR2 SMNVEV (reference sequence). CDR3 length: 16 residues. V was trimmed by 8 bases and J by 2 bases, leaving 18 bases between them. The CDR3 sequence: CASRNSLTRNTGELFF. Written as DNA, the CDR3 is TGTGCCAGCCGAAATAGCCTTACTAGAAACACCGGGGAGCTGTTTTTT.